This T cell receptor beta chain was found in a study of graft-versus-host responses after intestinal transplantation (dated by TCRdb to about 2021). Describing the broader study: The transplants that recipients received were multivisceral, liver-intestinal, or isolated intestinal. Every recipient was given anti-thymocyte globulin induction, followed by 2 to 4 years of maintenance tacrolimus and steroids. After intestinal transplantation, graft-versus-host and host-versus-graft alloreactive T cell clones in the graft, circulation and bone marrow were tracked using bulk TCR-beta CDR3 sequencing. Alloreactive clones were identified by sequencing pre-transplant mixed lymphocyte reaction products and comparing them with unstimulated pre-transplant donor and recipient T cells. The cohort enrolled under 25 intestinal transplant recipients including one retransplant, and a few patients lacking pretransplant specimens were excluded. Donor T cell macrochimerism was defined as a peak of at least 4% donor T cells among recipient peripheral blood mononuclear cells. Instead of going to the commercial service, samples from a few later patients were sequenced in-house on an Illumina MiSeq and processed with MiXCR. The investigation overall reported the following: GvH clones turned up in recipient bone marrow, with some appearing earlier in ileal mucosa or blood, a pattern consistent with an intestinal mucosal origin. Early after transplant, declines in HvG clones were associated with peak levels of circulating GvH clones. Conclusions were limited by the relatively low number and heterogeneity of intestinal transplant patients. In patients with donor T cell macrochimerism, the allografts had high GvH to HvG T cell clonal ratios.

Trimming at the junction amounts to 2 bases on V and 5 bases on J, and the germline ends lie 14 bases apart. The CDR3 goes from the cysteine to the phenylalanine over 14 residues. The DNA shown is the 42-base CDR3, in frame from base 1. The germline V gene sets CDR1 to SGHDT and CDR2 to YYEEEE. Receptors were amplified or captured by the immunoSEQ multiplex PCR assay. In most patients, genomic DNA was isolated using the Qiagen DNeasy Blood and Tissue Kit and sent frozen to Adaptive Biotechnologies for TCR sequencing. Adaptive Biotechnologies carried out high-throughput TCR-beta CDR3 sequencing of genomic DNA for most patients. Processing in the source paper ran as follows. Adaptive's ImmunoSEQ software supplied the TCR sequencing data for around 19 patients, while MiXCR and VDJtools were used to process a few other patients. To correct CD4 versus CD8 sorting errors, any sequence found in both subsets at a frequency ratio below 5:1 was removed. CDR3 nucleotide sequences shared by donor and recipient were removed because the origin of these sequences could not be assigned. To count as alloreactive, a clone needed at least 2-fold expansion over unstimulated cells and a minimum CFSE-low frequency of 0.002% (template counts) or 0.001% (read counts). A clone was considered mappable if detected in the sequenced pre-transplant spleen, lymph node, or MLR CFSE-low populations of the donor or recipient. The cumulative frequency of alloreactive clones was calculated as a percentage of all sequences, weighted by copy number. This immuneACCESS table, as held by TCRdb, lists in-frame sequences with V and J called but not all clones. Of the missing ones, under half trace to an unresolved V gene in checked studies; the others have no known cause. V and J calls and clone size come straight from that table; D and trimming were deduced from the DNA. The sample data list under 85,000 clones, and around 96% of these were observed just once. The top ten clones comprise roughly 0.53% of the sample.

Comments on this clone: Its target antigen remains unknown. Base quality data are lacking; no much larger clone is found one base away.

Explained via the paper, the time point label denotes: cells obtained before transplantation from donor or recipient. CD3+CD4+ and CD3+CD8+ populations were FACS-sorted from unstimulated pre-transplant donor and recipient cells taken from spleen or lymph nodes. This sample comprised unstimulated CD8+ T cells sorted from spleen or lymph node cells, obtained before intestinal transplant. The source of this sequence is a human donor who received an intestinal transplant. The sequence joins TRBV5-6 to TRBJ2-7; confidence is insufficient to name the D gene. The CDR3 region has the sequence CASSFWNLLNEQYF. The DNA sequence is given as TGTGCCAGCAGCTTTTGGAACCTGCTCAACGAGCAGTACTTC.